These 14 T cell receptor beta chains were sequenced from one sample in a study of CXCR3-negative and CXCR3-positive naive CD8 T cells. cDNA libraries for TRB were generated by 5' RACE incorporating UMI labels. TCRdb re-called the 5' RACE reads, yielding one record per CDR3 amino acid sequence without DNA. This sample's table reports some 130,000 distinct CDR3 sequences. The sequencing input was naive CXCR3- CD8+ T cells from blood. Noted subset: CD45RO-CCR7+CD27+CD95- naive CD8+ T cells lacking CXCR3 (TNR3-). The source is a human donor in good health. Some clones in this sample may be carry-over from other donors' samples.

The CDR3 protein is CASSYWSYEQYF. The chain couples TRBV7-8 to TRBJ2-7. The germline V gene has CDR1 SGHVS and CDR2 FQNEAQ. The CDR3 loop spans 12 amino acids.

The chain combines TRBV27 with TRBJ1-1; as DNA is missing, the TRBD1 call by TCRdb cannot be tested. The germline CDR1 and CDR2 sequences are MNHEY and SMNVEV (reference sequence). The CDR3 has 16 residues. CDR3 sequence: CASSFLKGWGDTEAFF.

The V gene is TRBV6-5, the J gene TRBJ2-1; TCRdb selects TRBD2, and the lack of DNA leaves this call unchecked. Germline lookup yields CDR1 MNHEY and CDR2 SVGAGI. The CDR3 is made up of 16 amino acids. CDR3 residues: CASSYSSREEYNEQFF.

The rearrangement joins TRBV15 to TRBJ2-7; with no DNA, the TCRdb D assignment of TRBD2 cannot be verified. Per germline, CDR1 LNHNV and CDR2 YYDKDF (reference sequence). This CDR3 has 15 residues. The CDR3 reads CATSREAELGDEQYF.

This chain's CDR3 is CASSYWGAHTDTQYF. This chain uses TRBV6-2 or TRBV6-3 with TRBJ2-3; TCRdb calls TRBD1, which cannot be checked without DNA. This CDR3 spans 15 amino acids. Germline values: CDR1 MNHEY, CDR2 SVGEGT.

CDR3 protein: CASSAHLLPSSYNEQFF. The gene calls are TRBV7-3 and TRBJ2-1. CDR1 is SGHTA and CDR2 is FQGTGA in the germline V gene. The CDR3 has 17 residues.

V usage is TRBV15 and J usage is TRBJ2-1; TCRdb proposes TRBD2, but this gene call is untestable without DNA. The V gene's germline CDR1 is LNHNV and CDR2 YYDKDF (reference sequence). This CDR3 region has 19 residues. The CDR3: CATSRDRGSLGRPYNEQFF.

V is TRBV6-1 and J is TRBJ2-3; TCRdb returns TRBD1, unconfirmable since there is no DNA. Germline-derived CDR1 and CDR2 are MNHNS and SASEGT. The CDR3 runs 18 residues. The CDR3 loop reads CASSERRFDRGVTDTQYF.

The chain has TRBV19 and TRBJ2-2; the D gene TCRdb calls, TRBD2, cannot be checked with no DNA. Germline CDR1 is LNHDA and CDR2 is SQIVND (reference sequence). This CDR3 has 14 amino acids. The CDR3 sequence: CASSPDYSTGELFF.

The chain has TRBV7-9 and TRBJ2-1; TCRdb lists TRBD1, though no DNA is available to test this call. This CDR3 has 13 residues. The germline gives CDR1 SEHNR, CDR2 FQNEAQ (reference sequence). The CDR3: CASSFLRGAEQFF.

The chain combines TRBV28 with TRBJ2-1; the TRBD2 assignment by TCRdb is unverifiable without DNA. Germline V gene lookup returns CDR1 MDHEN and CDR2 SYDVKM. The CDR3 spans 15 residues. The CDR3 sequence is CASRGGATSYNEQFF.

The rearrangement joins TRBV18 to TRBJ2-2; the D gene TCRdb calls, TRBD1, cannot be checked with no DNA. Germline lookup yields CDR1 KGHSH and CDR2 LQKENI. The CDR3 is made up of 16 amino acids. The CDR3 loop is CASSPPGQGATGELFF.

The genes are TRBV25-1 and TRBJ2-7. Germline V gene lookup returns CDR1 MGHDK and CDR2 SYGVNS. The CDR3 runs to 13 residues. CDR3: CASSELSSYEQYF.

This rearrangement joins TRBV7-9 to TRBJ1-4. The CDR3 loop spans 11 amino acids. Per the germline V gene, CDR1 is SEHNR and CDR2 is FQNEAQ (reference sequence). The CDR3 here is CASSLYESHFF.